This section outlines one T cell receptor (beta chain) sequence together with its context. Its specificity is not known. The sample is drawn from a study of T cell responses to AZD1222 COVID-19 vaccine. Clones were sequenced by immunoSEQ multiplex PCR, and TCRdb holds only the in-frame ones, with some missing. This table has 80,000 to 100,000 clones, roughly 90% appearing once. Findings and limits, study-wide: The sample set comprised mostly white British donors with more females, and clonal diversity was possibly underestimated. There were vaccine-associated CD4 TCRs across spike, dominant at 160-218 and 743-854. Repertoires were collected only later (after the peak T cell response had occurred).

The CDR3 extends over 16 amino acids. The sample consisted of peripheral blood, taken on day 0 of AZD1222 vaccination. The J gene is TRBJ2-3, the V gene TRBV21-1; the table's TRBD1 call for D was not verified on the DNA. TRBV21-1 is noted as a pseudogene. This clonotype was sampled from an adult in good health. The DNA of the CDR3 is TGTGCCAGCAGCTCCCTGGACAGGGCGGGCACAGATACGCAGTATTTT. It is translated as CASSSLDRAGTDTQYF.